The 9 T cell receptor beta chains presented below share a single source sample, sequenced in a study of tumor and adjacent non-tumor tissue in lung cancer (dated by TCRdb to 2016 to 2018). Libraries were prepared through multiplex PCR. Instrument used: Illumina HiSeq 2500. TCRbeta libraries were constructed through three rounds of nested PCR with primers (Table S4) according to protocols modified from ARM-PCR. TCRdb ran its own pipeline on the public reads, namely fastp trimming at Q25 and MiXCR clone calling, and kept in-frame beta chains. Each CDR3 protein gets just one entry, which takes the most common genes and DNA from the rows behind it. The sample has approximately 120,000 distinct CDR3 sequences on record, more than 70% of them singletons. More than 35% of the sample rests with the top ten. RNA was isolated from bulk, unsorted tissue, and RNA quality was assessed with a NanoDrop ND-1000 and an Agilent 2100.

The sequenced sample was lung tumor tissue. Every receptor here comes from a woman aged 55-70 years with non-small cell lung cancer.

This clonotype has a count of ten or more. CDR3 in amino acids: CASSYSTQGSREQYF. Written as DNA, the CDR3 is TGTGCCAGCAGTTATTCGACCCAGGGATCACGCGAGCAGTACTTC. This sequence joins TRBV12-3 or TRBV12-4 and TRBJ2-7, with a tentative D call TRBD1 (5 bases). CDR3 size: 15 residues. Trimming took off 4 bases at V and 6 bases at J, with 19 bases between the two ends.

This clonotype was seen only a few times. Its ends do not fully match the called genes, so a read error is possible. J is TRBJ1-5 and V is TRBV6-6; a weak D match, TRBD1 (5 bases). CDR3 length: 12 amino acids. Germline V lookup: CDR1 MNHNY, CDR2 SVGAGI (reference sequence). CDR3 DNA: TGTGTCAGCAGGGTTATTGATCAGCCTCAGCATTTT. This translates into CVSRVIDQPQHF.

This clonotype was observed a handful of times. The rearrangement links TRBV11-2 to TRBJ2-7, with TRBD2 matching 14 bases. Germline V gene lookup returns CDR1 SGHAT and CDR2 FQNNGV. The CDR3 length is 14 residues. V was clipped by 7 bases and J by 3 bases; unmatched bases: 2. CDR3 sequence: CASNGTSGSYEQYF. The CDR3 DNA sequence: TGTGCCAGCAACGGGACTAGCGGGAGCTACGAGCAGTACTTC. The variable domain in full, completed from reference TRBV11-2 and TRBJ2-7, reads EAGVAQSPRYKIIEKRQSVAFWCNPISGHATLYWYQQILGQGPKLLIQFQNNGVVDDSQLPKDRFSAERLKGVDSTLKIQPAKLEDSAVYLCASNGTSGSYEQYFGPGTRLTVT.

Notes on this clonotype: Germline is not matched at one junction end, which may reflect a read error. V is TRBV11-2 and J is TRBJ1-6; unclear D gene. This CDR3 contains 14 residues. CDR1 is SGHAT, CDR2 FQNNGV, per germline. The CDR3 sequence: CANSSEASNLPLHF. CDR3 nucleotides: TGTGCCAACAGCTCAGAAGCAAGTAATTTACCCCTCCACTTT.

This clonotype was detected a few times. The DNA of the CDR3 is TGCAGTGCTGTGGACAGTTCCTACGAGCAGTACTTC. Its protein is CSAVDSSYEQYF. This chain links TRBV20-1 with TRBJ2-7; D is possibly TRBD1 (6 bases). Trimming cost V 5 bases and J 1 base, with 9 bases left between them. The germline gives CDR1 DFQATT, CDR2 SNEGSKA (reference sequence). This CDR3 is 12 amino acids long.

The chain has TRBV28 and TRBJ1-1; tentatively, D is TRBD1 (6 bases). V gave up 7 bases and J gave up 7 bases, with 16 bases separating them. Germline V gene data show CDR1 as MDHEN and CDR2 as SYDVKM. This CDR3 has 13 amino acids. The CDR3 reads CASNSSDRNEAFF. DNA of the CDR3: TGTGCCAGCAATTCGTCGGACAGAAATGAAGCTTTCTTT.

Regarding this clonotype: A clone one base away is much larger, so this may be a read error. The rearrangement uses TRBV6-5 and TRBJ1-2; tentative D call: TRBD1 (6 bases). The germline CDR1 and CDR2 sequences are MNHEY and SVGAGI. The CDR3 has 13 amino acids. The CDR3 nucleotides read TGTGCCATCAGTTCCTCCGGGACAACTGGCTACACCTTC. Amino acids: CAISSSGTTGYTF.

Details on this clonotype: The junction departs from germline at one end; a sequencing error may be responsible. The chain employs TRBV5-1 and TRBJ1-2, with 7 nucleotides matching TRBD1. The CDR3 has 14 residues. CDR1 and CDR2 (germline): SGHRS, YFSETQ. The CDR3 spells CACSLETGINGYTF. The CDR3 nucleotides are TGCGCCTGCAGCTTGGAGACAGGGATCAATGGCTACACCTTC.

On this clonotype: Relative to the germline gene, one junction end is altered; a read error may explain this. The chain recombines TRBV11-2 with TRBJ1-4; TRBD1 is a possible D gene (6 bases). Germline V CDR1 and CDR2: SGHAT, FQNNGV. The CDR3 consists of 14 residues. The CDR3 coding sequence is TGTGTCAGCGCTCCTGGGACAATCCCAGGGAAACTGTTTTTT. Its translation: CVSAPGTIPGKLFF. The variable domain in full, completed from reference TRBV11-2 and TRBJ1-4, reads EAGVAQSPRYKIIEKRQSVAFWCNPISGHATLYWYQQILGQGPKLLIQFQNNGVVDDSQLPKDRFSAERLKGVDSTLKIQPAKLEDSAVYLCVSAPGTIPGKLFFGSGTQLSVL.